What follows are 12 T cell receptor beta chains derived from one specimen sequenced in a study of T cells in Graves' hyperthyroidism and ophthalmopathy (dated by TCRdb to between 2019 and 2020). Library prep was done by multiplex PCR. TCRdb names Illumina HiSeq 2000 as the instrument used. The TCR beta CDR3 regions were amplified from RNA transcripts. The TCR CDR3 was subjected to a first round of RT-PCR using the HTBI primer set and the Qiagen OneStep RT-PCR kit. The public reads were reanalyzed by TCRdb: fastp trimming at Q25, MiXCR alignment, in-frame beta chains only. Each entry is one CDR3 protein sequence, shown with its most common DNA and genes. The sample has hundreds of thousands of distinct CDR3 sequences on record, approximately 40% of them singletons. 8.9% of the sample rests with the top ten. Sequencing input: blood. These receptors all come from a man aged 18 to 29 with Graves' hyperthyroidism.

The rearrangement uses TRBV4-1 and TRBJ1-5; no clear D. This CDR3 is built from 15 residues. In germline, CDR1 is MGHRA, CDR2 YSYEKL. V was cut by 3 bases and J by 1 base, with 10 bases left in between. CDR3 in DNA: TGCGCCAGCAGCCAGGCTCCGTTGAGCAATCAGCCCCAGCATTTT. Protein product: CASSQAPLSNQPQHF.

To note about this clonotype: One end of the junction fails to match germline, which may point to a read error. The chain is built from TRBV7-7 and TRBJ1-5, with no clear D. The CDR3 is 13 residues long. Germline V CDR1 and CDR2: SSHAT, FNYEAQ (reference sequence). This CDR3 reads CASSSADGKPQHF. The CDR3 nucleotides are TGTGCTAGCAGCTCAGCGGACGGGAAGCCCCAGCATTTT.

The rearrangement joins TRBV20-1 to TRBJ2-7, with 8 bases that match TRBD1. The CDR3 consists of 16 residues. The V gene's germline CDR1 is DFQATT and CDR2 SNEGSKA (reference sequence). V lost 6 bases, J lost 5 bases, and 18 bases stayed unmatched. The CDR3 DNA follows: TGCAGTGCCCCCCGGAGAGGACAGGGCGGGGTAAACGAGCAGTACTTC. This encodes CSAPRRGQGGVNEQYF.

This clonotype was seen ten or more times. This sequence joins TRBV15 and TRBJ2-7, with TRBD1 identical over 7 bases. CDR3 length: 16 amino acids. Germline CDR1 is LNHNV and CDR2 is YYDKDF (reference sequence). After removal of 5 bases from V and 3 bases from J, the junction contained 13 bases not matched to a gene. In DNA form, the CDR3 reads TGTGCCACCAGCTCGCTTACCAGGACAGGAGTCTACGAGCAGTACTTC. This codes for CATSSLTRTGVYEQYF.

This clonotype was seen more than once but under ten times. The V and J genes are TRBV7-2 and TRBJ1-4; weak D call: TRBD1 (5 bases). V lost 5 bases to trimming and J lost 4 bases, with 11 bases between them. CDR3 size: 14 residues. Germline V gene sequence: CDR1 SGHTA, CDR2 FQGNSA. The CDR3 nucleotides are TGTGCCAGCAGCGAGGGGCTCCTTAATGAAAAACTGTTTTTT. It specifies CASSEGLLNEKLFF.

On this clonotype itself: Since a much larger clone is just one base distant, this may be a read error. The rearrangement uses TRBV20-1 and TRBJ2-7; 7 bases agree with TRBD2. The CDR3 length is 10 residues. V shed 6 bases and J 7 bases; nucleotides not matched to a gene: 3. CDR1 is DFQATT, CDR2 SNEGSKA, per germline (reference sequence). The CDR3 nucleotides read TGCAGTGCCCGGGGGGAAGAGCAGTACTTC. Translated: CSARGEEQYF.

This clonotype was counted between two and nine times. The chain uses TRBV5-1 and TRBJ2-2; TRBD2 aligns across 10 bases. Germline lookup yields CDR1 SGHRS and CDR2 YFSETQ. The CDR3 totals 16 residues. V was clipped by 0 bases and J by 4 bases; unmatched bases: 3. Here the CDR3 reads CASSLEIAGGTGELFF. The CDR3 DNA reads as TGCGCCAGCAGCTTGGAGATAGCGGGGGGCACCGGGGAGCTGTTTTTT.

This clonotype was detected many times. The chain combines TRBV10-3 with TRBJ2-6, with D hard to call. With 2 bases removed from V and 0 bases from J, the gap between germline ends came to 5 bases. The CDR3 has 15 residues. Looked up from germline, CDR1 is ENHRY and CDR2 is SYGVKD. Here the CDR3 reads CAISEAASGANVLTF. CDR3 nucleotides: TGTGCCATCAGTGAGGCAGCCTCTGGGGCCAACGTCCTGACTTTC.

At least ten counts were recorded for this clonotype. The chain couples TRBV12-3 or TRBV12-4 to TRBJ1-2, with a tentative D call TRBD1 (6 bases). This CDR3 has 14 amino acids. Trimming removed 2 bases from V and 8 bases from J, with 15 bases in between. CDR3 bases: TGTGCCAGCAGTTTAACGTCGAACAGGGTCGGCTACACCTTC. It codes for CASSLTSNRVGYTF.

This chain links TRBV15 with TRBJ2-7; 7 nucleotides line up with TRBD2. V trimming: 4 bases; J trimming: 0 bases; junction bases outside the gene matches: 6. Looked up from germline, CDR1 is LNHNV and CDR2 is YYDKDF (reference sequence). The length of the CDR3 is 15 residues. The CDR3 nucleotides are TGTGCCACCAGCATGAGCGGGACGAGCTCCTACGAGCAGTACTTC. It translates to CATSMSGTSSYEQYF. The variable domain in full, with the rest retrieved from reference TRBV15 and TRBJ2-7, is DAMVIQNPRYQVTQFGKPVTLSCSQTLNHNVMYWYQQKSSQAPKLLFHYYDKDFNNEADTPDNFQSRRPNTSFCFLDIRSPGLGDTAMYLCATSMSGTSSYEQYFGPGTRLTVT.

Concerning this clonotype itself: An end of the junction does not agree with germline; a read error may underlie this. The rearrangement joins TRBV7-3 to TRBJ2-7, with D perhaps matching TRBD2 (6 bases). In germline, CDR1 is SGHTA, CDR2 FQGTGA. The CDR3 has 14 amino acids. Here the CDR3 DNA reads TGCGCCAGCAGCCAGGAGGGGATCGGGTACGAGCGGTACTTC. Its protein product is CASSQEGIGYERYF.

This clonotype has a handful of counts. The chain recombines TRBV4-1 with TRBJ1-1; D gene unclear. CDR1 is MGHRA, CDR2 YSYEKL, per germline. The CDR3 is made up of 16 amino acids. V lost 3 bases and J lost 4, with 18 bases in between. DNA of the CDR3: TGCGCCAGCAGCCAGGTAGGGTCCTCCGTTGGCACTGAAGCTTTCTTT. This encodes CASSQVGSSVGTEAFF.